This T cell receptor (beta chain) was recorded in a study of graft-versus-host responses after intestinal transplantation. Overall study context: All recipients got anti-thymocyte globulin induction, then tacrolimus and steroids for three to four years. Study-level results: Early declines in HvG clones that occurred post-transplant were associated with peak circulating GvH clone levels. In recipient marrow, GvH clones were found, and some appeared first in ileum or blood.

On this clone itself: Its target is not known.

Some clones are missing from TCRdb's copy, which holds only in-frame ones; the method was immunoSEQ multiplex PCR. The data show 25,000 to 30,000 clones, more than 85% seen once. The sequence was collected from a human patient who received an intestinal transplant, so some T cells may come from the graft donor. Sequenced material: PBMCs, taken about 62 days after intestinal transplant.

The CDR3 nucleotides are TGTGCCAGCAGCAGTTCTATAAACAGGGTACGAGAAAAACTGTTTTTT. Translated, it gives CASSSSINRVREKLFF. This chain joins TRBV2 and TRBJ1-4; maybe TRBD1 (6 bases). The CDR3 spans 16 residues. Trimming removed 6 bases from V and 8 bases from J, with 22 bases in between. Germline lookup yields CDR1 SNHLY and CDR2 FYNNEI.